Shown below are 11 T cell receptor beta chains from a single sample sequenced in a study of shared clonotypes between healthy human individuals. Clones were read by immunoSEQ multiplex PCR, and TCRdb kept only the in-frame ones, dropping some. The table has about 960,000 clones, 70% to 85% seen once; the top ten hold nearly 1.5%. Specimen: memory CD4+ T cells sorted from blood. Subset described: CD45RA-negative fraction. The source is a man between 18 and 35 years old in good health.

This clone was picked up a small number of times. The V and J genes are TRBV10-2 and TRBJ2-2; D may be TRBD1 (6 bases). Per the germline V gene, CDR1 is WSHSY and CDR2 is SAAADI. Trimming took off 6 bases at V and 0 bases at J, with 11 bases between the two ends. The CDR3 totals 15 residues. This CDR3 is CASSGQSTNTGELFF. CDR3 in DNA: TGCGCCAGCAGCGGACAGTCCACGAACACCGGGGAGCTGTTTTTT.

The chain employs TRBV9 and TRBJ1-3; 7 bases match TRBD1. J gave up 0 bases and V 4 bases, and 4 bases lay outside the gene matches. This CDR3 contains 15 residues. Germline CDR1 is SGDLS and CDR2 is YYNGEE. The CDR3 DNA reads TGTGCCAGCAGCCCACAGGGGACCTCTGGAAACACCATATATTTT. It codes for CASSPQGTSGNTIYF.

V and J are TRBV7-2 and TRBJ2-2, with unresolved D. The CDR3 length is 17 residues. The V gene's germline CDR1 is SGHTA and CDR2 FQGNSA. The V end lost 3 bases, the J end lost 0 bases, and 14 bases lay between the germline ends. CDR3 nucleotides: TGTGCCAGCAGCTTCAAACGAACTGGATCGAACACCGGGGAGCTGTTTTTT. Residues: CASSFKRTGSNTGELFF.

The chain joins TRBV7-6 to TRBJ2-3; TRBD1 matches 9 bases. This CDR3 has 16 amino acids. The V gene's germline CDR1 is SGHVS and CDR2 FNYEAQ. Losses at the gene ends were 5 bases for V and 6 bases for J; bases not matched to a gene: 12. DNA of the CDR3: TGTGCCAGCAGCATAACGATACAGGGGGCGGCGGATACGCAGTATTTT. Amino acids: CASSITIQGAADTQYF.

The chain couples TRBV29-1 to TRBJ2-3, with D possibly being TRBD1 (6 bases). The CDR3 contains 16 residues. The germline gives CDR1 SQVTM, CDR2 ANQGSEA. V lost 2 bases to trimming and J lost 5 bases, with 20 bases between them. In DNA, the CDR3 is TGCAGCGTTGAACCCGGGACAAGCGCCTGGGGAGATACGCAGTATTTT. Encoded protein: CSVEPGTSAWGDTQYF.

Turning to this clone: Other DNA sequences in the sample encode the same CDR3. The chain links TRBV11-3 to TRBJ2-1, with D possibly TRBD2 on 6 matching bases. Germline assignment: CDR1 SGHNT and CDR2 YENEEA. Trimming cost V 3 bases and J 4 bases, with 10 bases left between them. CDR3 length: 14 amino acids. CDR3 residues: CASSLGAGYNEQFF. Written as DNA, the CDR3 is TGTGCCAGCAGCTTGGGAGCGGGTTACAATGAGCAGTTCTTC.

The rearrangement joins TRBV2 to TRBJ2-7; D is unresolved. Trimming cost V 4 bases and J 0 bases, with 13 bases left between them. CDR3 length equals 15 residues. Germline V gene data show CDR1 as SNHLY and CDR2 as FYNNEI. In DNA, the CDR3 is TGTGCCAGCAGTGCATACAAGTACAGCTCCTACGAGCAGTACTTC. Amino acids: CASSAYKYSSYEQYF.

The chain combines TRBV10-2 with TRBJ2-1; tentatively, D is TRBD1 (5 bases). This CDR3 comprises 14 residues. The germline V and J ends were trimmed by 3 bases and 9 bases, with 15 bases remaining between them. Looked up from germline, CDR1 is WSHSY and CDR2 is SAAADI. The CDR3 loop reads CASSERQGKVEQFF. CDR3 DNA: TGCGCCAGCAGTGAACGGCAGGGCAAAGTTGAGCAGTTCTTC.

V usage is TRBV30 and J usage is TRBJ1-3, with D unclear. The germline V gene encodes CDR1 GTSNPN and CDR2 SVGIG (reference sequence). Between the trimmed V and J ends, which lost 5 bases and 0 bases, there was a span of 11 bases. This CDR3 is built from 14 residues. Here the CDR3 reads CAWFDKGSGNTIYF. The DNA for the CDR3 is TGTGCCTGGTTCGACAAGGGCTCTGGAAACACCATATATTTT.

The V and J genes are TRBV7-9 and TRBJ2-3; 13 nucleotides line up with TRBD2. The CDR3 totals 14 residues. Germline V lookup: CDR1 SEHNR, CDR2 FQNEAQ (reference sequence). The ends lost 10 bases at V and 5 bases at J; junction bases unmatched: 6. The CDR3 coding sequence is TGTGCCATCCGGACTAGCGGGAGTGAAGATACGCAGTATTTT. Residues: CAIRTSGSEDTQYF.

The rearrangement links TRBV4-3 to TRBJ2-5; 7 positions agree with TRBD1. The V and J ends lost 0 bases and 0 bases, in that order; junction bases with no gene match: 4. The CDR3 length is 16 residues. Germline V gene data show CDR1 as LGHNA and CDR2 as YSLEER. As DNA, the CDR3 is TGCGCCAGCAGCCAAGATCATACAGGGGACCAAGAGACCCAGTACTTC. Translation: CASSQDHTGDQETQYF.